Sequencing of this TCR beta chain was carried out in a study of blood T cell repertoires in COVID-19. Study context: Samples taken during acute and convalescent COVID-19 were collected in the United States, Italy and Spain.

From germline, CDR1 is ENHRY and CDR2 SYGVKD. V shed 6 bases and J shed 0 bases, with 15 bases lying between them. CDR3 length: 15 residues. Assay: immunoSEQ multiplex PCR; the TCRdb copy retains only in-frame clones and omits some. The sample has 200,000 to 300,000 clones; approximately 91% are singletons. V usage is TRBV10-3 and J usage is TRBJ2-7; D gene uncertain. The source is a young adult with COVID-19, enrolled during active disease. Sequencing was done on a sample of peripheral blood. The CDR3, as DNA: TGTGCCATCAGCTCCGAGGATTTGATCTCCTACGAGCAGTACTTC. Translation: CAISSEDLISYEQYF.